A single sample gave rise to the 22 T cell receptor beta chains below, sequenced in a study of CD8 T cells in Susac syndrome. RNA, at about 0.45 to 1 ug, was reverse transcribed with random hexamers. TCRdb reprocessed the immunoSEQ multiplex PCR reads with MiXCR, giving one entry per CDR3 protein. The sample has around 280,000 distinct CDR3 sequences, around 84% seen once. Material for sequencing was CD8+ T cells from PBMCs. Every receptor here comes from a human donor with multiple sclerosis.

CDR3 nucleotides: TGTGCCATCCGGACAGGGAGGGACAATGAGCAGTTCTTC. It encodes CAIRTGRDNEQFF. J is TRBJ2-1 and V is TRBV10-3; a possible D gene is TRBD1 (8 bases). Germline CDR1 ENHRY, CDR2 SYGVKD. This CDR3 comprises 13 residues. The V gene lost 8 bases and the J gene lost 5 bases, with 13 bases spanning the gap.

This clonotype was detected only once. The chain recombines TRBV19 with TRBJ1-6; 8 positions match TRBD1. CDR1 is LNHDA, CDR2 SQIVND, per germline (reference sequence). V was clipped by 5 bases and J by 10 bases; unmatched bases: 10. CDR3 length equals 15 residues. CDR3 bases: TGTGCCAGTAGTTCCCTGGACAGGGCTTTCTCACCCCTCCACTTT. Translation: CASSSLDRAFSPLHF.

The rearrangement uses TRBV9 and TRBJ2-1; TRBD2 matches 10 bases. Per the germline V gene, CDR1 is SGDLS and CDR2 is YYNGEE. This CDR3 spans 15 amino acids. Trimming removed 2 bases from V and 8 bases from J; junction bases left unmatched: 7. CDR3 loop: CASSVRLAGVDEQFF. The DNA of the CDR3 is TGTGCCAGCAGCGTTCGGCTAGCGGGAGTGGATGAGCAGTTCTTC.

The sample holds a few counts of this clonotype. The junction departs from germline at one end; a sequencing error may be responsible. The V and J genes are TRBV5-1 and TRBJ1-2; D unclear. This CDR3 region has 13 residues. In germline, CDR1 is SGHRS, CDR2 YFSETQ. CDR3 loop: CASSLKQFYGYTF. CDR3 nucleotides: TGCGCCAGCAGCTTAAAGCAGTTCTATGGCTACACCTTT.

The chain recombines TRBV2 with TRBJ1-5; TRBD1 aligns across 7 bases. The junction had 8 bases not matched to a gene; V was cut back by 8 bases and J by 4 bases. Germline V lookup: CDR1 SNHLY, CDR2 FYNNEI. The CDR3 runs 14 residues. The CDR3 region has the DNA TGTGCCAGCGGATGGGCAGGGGGGAATCAGCCCCAGCATTTT. This translates into CASGWAGGNQPQHF.

The rearrangement uses TRBV7-3 and TRBJ2-2, with D unresolved. Germline CDR1 SGHTA, CDR2 FQGTGA. Trimming cost V 2 bases and J 8 bases, with 15 bases left between them. The CDR3 has 15 residues. CDR3 amino acids: CASSLSSTGSGELFF. The CDR3 DNA follows: TGTGCCAGCAGCTTATCCTCGACCGGGTCGGGGGAGCTGTTTTTT. Based on the CDR3 plus reference TRBV7-3 and TRBJ2-2, the full variable domain is GAGVSQTPSNKVTEKGKYVELRCDPISGHTALYWYRQSLGQGPEFLIYFQGTGAADDSGLPNDRFFAVRPEGSVSTLKIQRTERGDSAVYLCASSLSSTGSGELFFGEGSRLTVL.

The chain combines TRBV7-8 with TRBJ2-5; D is undetermined. Looked up from germline, CDR1 is SGHVS and CDR2 is FQNEAQ. Trimming left V 3 bases short and J 4 bases short, with 6 bases between. The CDR3 spans 12 residues. This CDR3 is CASSFSVETQYF. CDR3 nucleotides: TGTGCCAGCAGCTTCTCGGTAGAGACCCAGTACTTC.

This chain links TRBV28 with TRBJ1-1; 7 nucleotides align to TRBD1. The CDR3 spans 17 residues. Germline values: CDR1 MDHEN, CDR2 SYDVKM. Trimming at V came to 4 bases and at J to 4 bases, leaving 15 bases not matched to a gene. The chain's CDR3 is CASSYTFRGKWGTEAFF. As DNA, the CDR3 is TGTGCCAGCAGTTACACGTTCAGGGGGAAGTGGGGCACTGAAGCTTTCTTT.

This clonotype was counted between two and nine times. The chain recombines TRBV15 with TRBJ2-2, with D perhaps matching TRBD2 (7 bases). Trimming left V 6 bases short and J 4 bases short, with 18 bases between. The CDR3 is 16 amino acids. Per the germline V gene, CDR1 is LNHNV and CDR2 is YYDKDF (reference sequence). The chain's CDR3 is CATRPRGGEGTGELFF. The DNA for the CDR3 is TGTGCCACCAGACCCCGAGGGGGGGAGGGCACCGGGGAGCTGTTTTTT.

The rearrangement joins TRBV27 to TRBJ2-7; 12 bases align to TRBD2. CDR3 size: 14 residues. Germline V CDR1 and CDR2: MNHEY, SMNVEV (reference sequence). With 1 base clipped from V and 5 bases from J, the junction kept 0 bases outside the gene matches. The DNA of the CDR3 is TGTGCCAGCAGTTTATGGACTAGCGGGAACGAGCAGTACTTC. Translation gives CASSLWTSGNEQYF.

Only one count was recorded for this clonotype. The gene calls are TRBV12-3 or TRBV12-4 and TRBJ2-1; TRBD1 aligns across 7 bases. The CDR3 spans 15 residues. Losses at the gene ends were 10 bases for V and 6 bases for J; bases not matched to a gene: 15. The CDR3 sequence is CAIHRKGGYVNEQFF. In DNA form, the CDR3 reads TGTGCCATACATCGGAAAGGGGGCTACGTCAATGAGCAGTTCTTC.

The chain combines TRBV14 with TRBJ2-1, with a tentative D call TRBD2 (5 bases). The CDR3 runs 14 residues. V gave up 0 bases and J gave up 4 bases, with 7 bases separating them. The V gene's germline CDR1 is SGHDN and CDR2 FVKESK. The CDR3 sequence is CASSQEGGYNEQFF. CDR3 bases: TGTGCCAGCAGCCAAGAAGGCGGGTACAATGAGCAGTTCTTC.

The chain couples TRBV20-1 to TRBJ2-1; the match to TRBD2 covers 8 bases. Germline CDR1 and CDR2: DFQATT and SNEGSKA (reference sequence). V gave up 5 bases and J gave up 2 bases; unmatched junction bases: 8. This CDR3 is built from 15 residues. In DNA, the CDR3 is TGCAGTGCTTTTCGAAGCGGGAGTACCTACAATGAGCAGTTCTTC. It yields the protein CSAFRSGSTYNEQFF.

This rearrangement joins TRBV2 to TRBJ2-2; 10 bases are a match to TRBD2. J was trimmed by 4 bases and V by 5 bases; bases with no gene match: 10. Looked up from germline, CDR1 is SNHLY and CDR2 is FYNNEI. This CDR3 has 17 residues. The CDR3 region has the DNA TGTGCCAGCAGTAGAAGCGGGAGGGCCCGGGTCACCGGGGAGCTGTTTTTT. Translating it yields CASSRSGRARVTGELFF. Drawing the rest from reference TRBV2 and TRBJ2-2, the complete variable domain is EPEVTQTPSHQVTQMGQEVILRCVPISNHLYFYWYRQILGQKVEFLVSFYNNEISEKSEIFDDQFSVERPDGSNFTLKIRSTKLEDSAMYFCASSRSGRARVTGELFFGEGSRLTVL.

The rearrangement joins TRBV6-5 to TRBJ2-7; 11 bases fit TRBD1. This CDR3 region has 14 residues. Germline loops: CDR1 MNHEY, CDR2 SVGAGI. Trimming removed 7 bases from V and 3 bases from J; junction bases left unmatched: 5. This CDR3 reads CASTTGTGGYEQYF. CDR3 nucleotide sequence: TGTGCCAGCACCACCGGGACAGGGGGCTACGAGCAGTACTTC.

The V call is TRBV10-3, the J call TRBJ1-2; D unresolved. The germline CDR1 and CDR2 sequences are ENHRY and SYGVKD. Trimming cost V 0 bases and J 2 bases, with 13 bases left between them. The CDR3 contains 16 residues. This chain's CDR3 is CAISESIFGDNYGYTF. The CDR3 DNA sequence: TGTGCCATCAGTGAGTCGATTTTCGGTGACAACTATGGCTACACCTTC.

This clonotype was seen only a few times. V and J are TRBV11-2 and TRBJ2-1; the D is unclear. Germline assignment: CDR1 SGHAT and CDR2 FQNNGV. CDR3 length equals 13 residues. Trimming removed 0 bases at V and 9 bases at J, with 9 bases between. CDR3 in DNA: TGTGCCAGCAGCTTAGATTTGGGAAGTGAGCAGTTCTTC. As protein: CASSLDLGSEQFF.

The chain carries TRBV18 and TRBJ2-6, with D hard to call. CDR1 is KGHSH and CDR2 is LQKENI in the germline V gene. V dropped 0 bases and J dropped 0 bases, with 3 bases sitting between them. The CDR3 runs 15 residues. CDR3 DNA: TGTGCCAGCTCACCACCCGCCTCTGGGGCCAACGTCCTGACTTTC. It specifies CASSPPASGANVLTF.

The chain has TRBV28 and TRBJ1-5; no firm D call. Germline assignment: CDR1 MDHEN and CDR2 SYDVKM. V lost 8 bases, J lost 6 bases, and 8 bases lay in between. The CDR3 covers 11 residues. The CDR3 nucleotides read TGTGCCAGCGGTCTCTCTCAGCCCCAGCATTTT. Encoded protein: CASGLSQPQHF.

The genes are TRBV24-1 and TRBJ2-3; 12 bases fit TRBD2. The CDR3 is made up of 17 amino acids. V dropped 6 bases and J dropped 0; count of bases not matched to a gene: 6. The germline gives CDR1 KGHDR, CDR2 SFDVKD. DNA for the CDR3: TGTGCCACCAGTCTTGGGGGGACTAGCGGGAGCACAGATACGCAGTATTTT. This codes for CATSLGGTSGSTDTQYF.

The chain is built from TRBV20-1 and TRBJ2-1, with D hard to call. From germline, CDR1 is DFQATT and CDR2 SNEGSKA (reference sequence). This CDR3 has 13 residues. Here the CDR3 reads CSENPPSYNEQFF. The CDR3 region has the DNA TGCAGCGAAAACCCCCCAAGCTACAATGAGCAGTTCTTC.

J is TRBJ2-7 and V is TRBV20-1, with D tentatively TRBD2 (5 bases). The CDR3 is made up of 15 amino acids. Trimming removed 3 bases at V and 0 bases at J, with 15 bases between. In germline, CDR1 is DFQATT, CDR2 SNEGSKA (reference sequence). The CDR3 reads CSASSQSGSSYEQYF. CDR3 in DNA: TGCAGTGCTAGTTCCCAAAGCGGTAGCTCCTACGAGCAGTACTTC.